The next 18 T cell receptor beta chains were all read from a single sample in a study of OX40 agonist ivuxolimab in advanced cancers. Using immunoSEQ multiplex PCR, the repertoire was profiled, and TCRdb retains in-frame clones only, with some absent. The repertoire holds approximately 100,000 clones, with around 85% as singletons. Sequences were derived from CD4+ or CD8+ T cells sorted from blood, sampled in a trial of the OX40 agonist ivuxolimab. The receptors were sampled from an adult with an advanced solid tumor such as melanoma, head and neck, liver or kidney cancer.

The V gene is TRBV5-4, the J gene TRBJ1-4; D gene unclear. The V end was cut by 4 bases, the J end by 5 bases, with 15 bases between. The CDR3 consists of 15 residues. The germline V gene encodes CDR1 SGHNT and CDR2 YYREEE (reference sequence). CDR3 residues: CASSIHSSGNEKLFF. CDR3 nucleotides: TGTGCCAGCAGCATCCACTCTTCCGGGAATGAAAAACTGTTTTTT.

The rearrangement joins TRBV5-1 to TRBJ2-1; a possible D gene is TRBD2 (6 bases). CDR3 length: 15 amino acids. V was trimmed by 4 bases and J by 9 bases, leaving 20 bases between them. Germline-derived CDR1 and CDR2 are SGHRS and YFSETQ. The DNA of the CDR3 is TGCGCCAGCAGCCGTGGGGGGAGCCGGTCCGGTGAGCAGTTCTTC. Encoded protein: CASSRGGSRSGEQFF.

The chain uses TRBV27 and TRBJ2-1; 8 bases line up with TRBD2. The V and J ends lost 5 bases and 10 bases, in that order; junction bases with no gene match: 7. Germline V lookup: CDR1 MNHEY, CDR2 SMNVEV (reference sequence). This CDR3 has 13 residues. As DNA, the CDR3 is TGTGCCAGCAGTCTCTCCGTAGCGGGGGAGCAGTTCTTC. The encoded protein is CASSLSVAGEQFF.

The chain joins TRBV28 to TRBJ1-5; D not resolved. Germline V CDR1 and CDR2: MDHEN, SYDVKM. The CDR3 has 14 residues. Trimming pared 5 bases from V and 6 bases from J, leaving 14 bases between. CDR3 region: CASSPPAGGQPQHF. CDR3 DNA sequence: TGTGCCAGCAGTCCCCCGGCAGGAGGTCAGCCCCAGCATTTT.

CDR3 sequence: CASSSTSGRGNEQFF. CDR3 in DNA: TGTGCCAGCAGCTCGACTAGCGGGAGAGGGAATGAGCAGTTCTTC. This chain uses TRBV5-4 with TRBJ2-1, with 12 positions matching TRBD2. Germline CDR1 is SGHNT and CDR2 is YYREEE (reference sequence). The CDR3 spans 15 residues. V was pared by 3 bases and J by 7 bases, with 5 bases of the junction left unmatched.

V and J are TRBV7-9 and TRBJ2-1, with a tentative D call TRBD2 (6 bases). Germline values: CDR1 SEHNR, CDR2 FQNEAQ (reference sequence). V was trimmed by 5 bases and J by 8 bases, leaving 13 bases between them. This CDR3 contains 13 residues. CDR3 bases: TGTGCCAGCAGCCTAGGGGACTTTTATGAGCAGTTCTTC. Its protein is CASSLGDFYEQFF.

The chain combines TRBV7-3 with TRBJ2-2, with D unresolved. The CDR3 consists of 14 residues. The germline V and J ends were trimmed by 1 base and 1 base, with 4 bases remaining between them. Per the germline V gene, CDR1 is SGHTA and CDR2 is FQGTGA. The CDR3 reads CASSLSLNTGELFF. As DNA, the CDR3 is TGTGCCAGCAGCTTAAGTTTGAACACCGGGGAGCTGTTTTTT.

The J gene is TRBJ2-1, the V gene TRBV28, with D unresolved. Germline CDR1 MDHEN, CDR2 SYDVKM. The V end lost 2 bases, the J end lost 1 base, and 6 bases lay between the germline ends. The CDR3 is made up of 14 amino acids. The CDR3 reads CASSLGESYNEQFF. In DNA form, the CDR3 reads TGTGCCAGCAGTTTAGGGGAATCCTACAATGAGCAGTTCTTC.

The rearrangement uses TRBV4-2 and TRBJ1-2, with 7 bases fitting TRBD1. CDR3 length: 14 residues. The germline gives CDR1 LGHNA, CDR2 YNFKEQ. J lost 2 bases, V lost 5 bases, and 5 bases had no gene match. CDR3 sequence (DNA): TGTGCCAGCAGCTTCGGGACAGACAACTATGGCTACACCTTC. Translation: CASSFGTDNYGYTF.

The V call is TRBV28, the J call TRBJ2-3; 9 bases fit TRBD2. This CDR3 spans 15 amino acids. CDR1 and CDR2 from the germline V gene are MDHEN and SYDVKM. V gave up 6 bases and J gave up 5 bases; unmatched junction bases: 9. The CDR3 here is CASSSGREGIDTQYF. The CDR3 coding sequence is TGTGCCAGCAGCTCGGGGCGGGAGGGAATAGATACGCAGTATTTT.

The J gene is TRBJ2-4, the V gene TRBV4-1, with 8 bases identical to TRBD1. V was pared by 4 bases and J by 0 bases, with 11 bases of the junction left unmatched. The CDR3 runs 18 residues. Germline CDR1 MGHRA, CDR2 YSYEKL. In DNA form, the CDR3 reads TGCGCCAGCAGCCGCAAGCGACCGCAGGGGGCAGCCAAAAACATTCAGTACTTC. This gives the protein CASSRKRPQGAAKNIQYF.

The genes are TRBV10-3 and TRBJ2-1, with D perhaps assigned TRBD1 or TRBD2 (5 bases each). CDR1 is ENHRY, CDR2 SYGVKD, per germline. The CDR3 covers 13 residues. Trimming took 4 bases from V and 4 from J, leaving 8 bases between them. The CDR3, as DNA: TGTGCCATCAGTGTTGGGGGATACAATGAGCAGTTCTTC. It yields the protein CAISVGGYNEQFF.

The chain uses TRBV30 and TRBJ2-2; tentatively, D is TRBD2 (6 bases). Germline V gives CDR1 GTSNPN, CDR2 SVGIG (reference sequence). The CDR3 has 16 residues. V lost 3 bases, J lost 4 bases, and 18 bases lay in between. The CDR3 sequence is CAWSERRDSFTGELFF. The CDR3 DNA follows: TGTGCCTGGAGCGAACGCCGGGACTCCTTCACCGGGGAGCTGTTTTTT.

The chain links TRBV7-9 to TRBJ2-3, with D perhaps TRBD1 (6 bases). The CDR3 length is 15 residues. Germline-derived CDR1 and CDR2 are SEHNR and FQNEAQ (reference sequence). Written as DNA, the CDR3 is TGTGCGCTTCACTCCGGACAGCGGATCACAGATACGCAGTATTTT. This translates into CALHSGQRITDTQYF.

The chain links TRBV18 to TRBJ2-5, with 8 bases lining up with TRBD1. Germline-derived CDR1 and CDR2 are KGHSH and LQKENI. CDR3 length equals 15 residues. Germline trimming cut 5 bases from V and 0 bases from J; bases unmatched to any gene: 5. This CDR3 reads CASSTRDRYQETQYF. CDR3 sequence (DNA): TGTGCCAGCTCAACAAGGGACAGGTACCAAGAGACCCAGTACTTC.

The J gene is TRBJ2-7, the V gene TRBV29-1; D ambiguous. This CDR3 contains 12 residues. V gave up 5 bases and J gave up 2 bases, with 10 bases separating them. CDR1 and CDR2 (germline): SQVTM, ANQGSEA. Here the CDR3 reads CSVYGVTYEQYF. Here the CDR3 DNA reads TGCAGCGTTTATGGGGTCACCTACGAGCAGTACTTC.

CDR3 in amino acids: CASSFFTGSYNEQFF. As DNA, the CDR3 is TGTGCCAGCAGTTTTTTTACAGGCTCCTACAATGAGCAGTTCTTC. The chain joins TRBV27 to TRBJ2-1; tentatively, D is TRBD1 (5 bases). Trimming stripped 3 bases from V and 0 bases from J, with 9 bases between. The germline V gene encodes CDR1 MNHEY and CDR2 SMNVEV (reference sequence). CDR3 size: 15 residues.

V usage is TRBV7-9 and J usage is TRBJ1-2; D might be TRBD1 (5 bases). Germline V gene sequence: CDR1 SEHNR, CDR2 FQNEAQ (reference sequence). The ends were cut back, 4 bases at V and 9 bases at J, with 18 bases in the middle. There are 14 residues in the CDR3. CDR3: CASSSQGPSARYTF. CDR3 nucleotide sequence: TGTGCCAGCAGCTCCCAGGGTCCCTCCGCTCGCTACACCTTC.